This T cell receptor beta chain was captured by sequencing in a study of CD8+CD57+ T cells in acquired aplastic anemia. Study-wide background: The study obtained an average of around 3.1 ug of DNA from sorted CD4+ and CD8+ cells.

The study profiled TCR beta VDJ and CDR3 using genomic DNA as template. TCRdb itself ran the reads through MiXCR, one entry per CDR3 protein. The sample contains 200,000 or so distinct CDR3 sequences, 64% of which appear only once. The junction had 3 bases not matched to a gene; V was cut back by 5 bases and J by 0 bases. This CDR3 is 15 amino acids long. Germline CDR1 and CDR2: DFQATT and SNEGSKA (reference sequence). Overall study findings and caveats: Both patients and controls carried the same twenty-nine CD8+ CDR3 sequences. Patient and control CD8+ Simpson's diversity was not significantly different.

Turning to this clonotype: What it binds is not known.

V gene TRBV20-1 combines with J gene TRBJ2-6, with 8 bases matching TRBD1. The specimen was sorted CD4+, CD8+, or CD8+CD57+ T cells (not recorded which) from PBMCs. The receptor comes from a human donor with severe aplastic anemia or a healthy control (not recorded which). CDR3 sequence (DNA): TGCAGTGCTGGAGGACAGGGCTCTGGGGCCAACGTCCTGACTTTC. The encoded protein is CSAGGQGSGANVLTF.